This T cell receptor beta chain was found in a study of blood T cell repertoires in COVID-19. Losses at the gene ends were 1 base for V and 4 bases for J; bases not matched to a gene: 3. Per germline, CDR1 MNHEY and CDR2 SMNVEV (reference sequence). The CDR3 runs to 15 residues. The method was immunoSEQ multiplex PCR; TCRdb's version includes in-frame clones alone and lacks a portion of them. The sample lists fewer than 120,000 clones; 75% to 80% were seen once. The source is a woman aged 80 or over with active or convalescent COVID-19. Sequencing was performed on peripheral blood. The V gene is TRBV27, the J gene TRBJ1-5; 8 bases match TRBD1. Here the CDR3 DNA reads TGTGCCAGCAGTTTATTGTACAGGGGGAATCAGCCCCAGCATTTT. It specifies CASSLLYRGNQPQHF.